One and the same sample provided the 19 T cell receptor beta chains below, sequenced in a study of OX40 agonist ivuxolimab in advanced cancers. Generated by immunoSEQ multiplex PCR, the TCRdb table keeps only in-frame clones and is missing some. The sample lists under 100,000 clones; roughly four fifths were seen once. Specimen: CD4+ or CD8+ T cells sorted from blood, collected in a trial of the OX40 agonist ivuxolimab. The receptors originated from an adult with an advanced solid tumor such as melanoma, head and neck, liver or kidney cancer.

The chain recombines TRBV29-1 with TRBJ1-4; D remains unclear. The CDR3 totals 14 residues. Germline CDR1 SQVTM, CDR2 ANQGSEA. Between the trimmed V and J ends, which lost 6 bases and 4 bases, there was a span of 15 bases. The CDR3 sequence: CSVRERHGNEKLFF. DNA for the CDR3: TGCAGCGTAAGAGAACGTCATGGTAATGAAAAACTGTTTTTT.

This sequence joins TRBV21-1 and TRBJ2-1; the D segment call TRBD1 is taken from the table without a DNA check. TRBV21-1 is labeled a pseudogene. This CDR3 contains 19 residues. The CDR3 DNA follows: TGTGCCAGCAGCTTAACTTCCGACAGGCTTATCAGCTCCTACAATGAGCAGTTCTTC. This translates into CASSLTSDRLISSYNEQFF.

The chain joins TRBV30 to TRBJ2-2; unclear D gene. Germline CDR1 GTSNPN, CDR2 SVGIG (reference sequence). V was clipped by 0 bases and J by 4 bases, with 9 bases between them. The CDR3 extends over 14 amino acids. This CDR3 is CAWSVVRSTGELFF. Written as DNA, the CDR3 is TGTGCCTGGAGTGTGGTTAGATCCACCGGGGAGCTGTTTTTT.

The chain recombines TRBV5-1 with TRBJ2-6; D uncertain. Germline-derived CDR1 and CDR2 are SGHRS and YFSETQ. The V gene lost 0 bases and the J gene lost 4 bases, with 11 bases spanning the gap. This CDR3 contains 16 residues. The CDR3 loop reads CASSLEAFGGANVLTF. CDR3 sequence (DNA): TGCGCCAGCAGCTTGGAGGCTTTTGGGGGGGCCAACGTCCTGACTTTC. The complete variable domain, with remaining parts taken from reference TRBV5-1 and TRBJ2-6, reads KAGVTQTPRYLIKTRGQQVTLSCSPISGHRSVSWYQQTPGQGLQFLFEYFSETQRNKGNFPGRFSGRQFSNSRSEMNVSTLELGDSALYLCASSLEAFGGANVLTFGAGSRLTVL.

The chain couples TRBV7-2 to TRBJ1-5; unclear D gene. Trimming pared 3 bases from V and 6 bases from J, leaving 12 bases between. The CDR3 length is 14 residues. Germline lookup yields CDR1 SGHTA and CDR2 FQGNSA. CDR3 amino acids: CASSLAGQGQPQHF. In nucleotides, the CDR3 is TGTGCCAGCAGCTTGGCCGGGCAAGGTCAGCCCCAGCATTTT. Full variable domain (missing parts from reference TRBV7-2 and TRBJ1-5): GAGVSQSPSNKVTEKGKDVELRCDPISGHTALYWYRQSLGQGLEFLIYFQGNSAPDKSGLPSDRFSAERTGGSVSTLTIQRTQQEDSAVYLCASSLAGQGQPQHFGDGTRLSIL.

The V and J genes are TRBV5-8 and TRBJ2-2; TRBD1 is a possible D gene (7 bases). Trimming removed 4 bases at V and 3 bases at J, with 13 bases between. Germline V lookup: CDR1 SGHTS, CDR2 YDEGEE. The CDR3 covers 15 residues. The CDR3, as DNA: TGTGCCAGCAGCCTCCAGGGGGGCTACACCGGGGAGCTGTTTTTT. This sequence encodes CASSLQGGYTGELFF.

This chain connects TRBV9 to TRBJ2-1, with 8 bases lining up with TRBD2. There are 15 residues in the CDR3. The V gene's germline CDR1 is SGDLS and CDR2 YYNGEE. Trimming at V came to 5 bases and at J to 4 bases, leaving 8 bases not matched to a gene. CDR3: CASRNTGGQYNEQFF. DNA for the CDR3: TGTGCCAGCAGAAACACGGGGGGGCAGTACAATGAGCAGTTCTTC.

The J gene is TRBJ2-4, the V gene TRBV7-2; TRBD1 aligns across 7 bases. The V and J ends lost 1 base and 5 bases, in that order; junction bases with no gene match: 5. CDR1 is SGHTA, CDR2 FQGNSA, per germline. This CDR3 comprises 15 residues. The CDR3 region is CASSLGYRGQNIQYF. The CDR3 region has the DNA TGTGCCAGCAGCTTAGGCTACAGGGGTCAAAACATTCAGTACTTC.

The CDR3 loop is CASSESTGWFETQYF. In nucleotides, the CDR3 is TGTGCCAGCAGTGAAAGCACAGGGTGGTTCGAGACCCAGTACTTC. This chain links TRBV2 with TRBJ2-5, with D maybe TRBD1 (6 bases). CDR1 and CDR2 (germline): SNHLY, FYNNEI. This CDR3 contains 15 residues. Trimming left V 2 bases short and J 5 bases short, with 15 bases between. Full variable domain (remainder filled in from reference TRBV2 and TRBJ2-5): EPEVTQTPSHQVTQMGQEVILRCVPISNHLYFYWYRQILGQKVEFLVSFYNNEISEKSEIFDDQFSVERPDGSNFTLKIRSTKLEDSAMYFCASSESTGWFETQYFGPGTRLLVL.

This clone was detected once. The chain is built from TRBV6-5 and TRBJ1-5; possible D gene TRBD1, 5 bases. The CDR3 consists of 15 residues. Per germline, CDR1 MNHEY and CDR2 SVGAGI. V gave up 7 bases and J gave up 2 bases, with 15 bases separating them. The CDR3 DNA reads as TGTGCCAGCACCCCCCGCGTGGGGGGCAATCAGCCCCAGCATTTT. Its protein product is CASTPRVGGNQPQHF.

Concerning this clone: The sample contains more than one DNA sequence encoding this CDR3. The rearrangement uses TRBV5-1 and TRBJ2-5, with TRBD1 as a possible D gene (6 bases). The CDR3 runs 14 residues. Germline CDR1 SGHRS, CDR2 YFSETQ. The V and J ends lost 4 bases and 2 bases respectively, with 12 bases between them. CDR3 amino acids: CASSPGQPQETQYF. DNA for the CDR3: TGCGCCAGCAGCCCGGGACAACCGCAAGAGACCCAGTACTTC.

The CDR3, as DNA: TGTGCCAGCATCCCGACAAATAGCAATCAGCCCCAGCATTTT. This gives the protein CASIPTNSNQPQHF. The chain combines TRBV6-6 with TRBJ1-5; no reliable D call. The CDR3 is 14 residues long. Germline CDR1 and CDR2: MNHNY and SVGAGI (reference sequence). The germline V and J ends were trimmed by 7 bases and 0 bases, with 10 bases remaining between them.

The CDR3 DNA sequence: TGTGCCAGCAGCCAGGTGGGCAGGGTGGATGACACTGAAGCTTTCTTT. This encodes CASSQVGRVDDTEAFF. The chain couples TRBV5-6 to TRBJ1-1, with D possibly being TRBD1 (5 bases). The V and J ends lost 4 bases and 3 bases respectively, with 19 bases between them. The CDR3 sequence is 16 residues long. Germline CDR1 and CDR2: SGHDT and YYEEEE.

The chain employs TRBV29-1 and TRBJ1-5; tentatively, D is TRBD1 (6 bases). This CDR3 contains 13 residues. Germline loops: CDR1 SQVTM, CDR2 ANQGSEA. V shed 4 bases and J shed 3 bases, with 10 bases lying between them. CDR3 sequence: CSVAGGNNQPQHF. CDR3 nucleotide sequence: TGCAGCGTTGCTGGGGGCAACAATCAGCCCCAGCATTTT. The entire variable domain, with the rest obtained from reference TRBV29-1 and TRBJ1-5, is as follows: SAVISQKPSRDICQRGTSLTIQCQVDSQVTMMFWYRQQPGQSLTLIATANQGSEATYESGFVIDKFPISRPNLTFSTLTVSNMSPEDSSIYLCSVAGGNNQPQHFGDGTRLSIL.

The rearrangement joins TRBV9 to TRBJ1-1; TRBD1 agrees at 8 bases. CDR1 and CDR2 from the germline V gene are SGDLS and YYNGEE. There are 14 residues in the CDR3. With 1 base clipped from V and 6 bases from J, the junction kept 5 bases outside the gene matches. The CDR3 coding sequence is TGTGCCAGCAGCGTATACGGGACAGGCCCTGAAGCTTTCTTT. Amino acid sequence: CASSVYGTGPEAFF.

The chain recombines TRBV20-1 with TRBJ2-5; D gene ambiguous. V dropped 3 bases and J dropped 1 base, with 3 bases sitting between them. Germline CDR1 and CDR2: DFQATT and SNEGSKA (reference sequence). The length of the CDR3 is 11 residues. The CDR3 spells CSASGQETQYF. The CDR3 nucleotides read TGCAGTGCTAGCGGCCAAGAGACCCAGTACTTC.

The V and J genes are TRBV7-2 and TRBJ2-7, with 8 bases matching TRBD2. This CDR3 contains 14 residues. Germline V gene sequence: CDR1 SGHTA, CDR2 FQGNSA. J lost 4 bases, V lost 4 bases, and 6 bases had no gene match. The CDR3 loop is CASSYLGRGYEQYF. CDR3 sequence (DNA): TGTGCCAGCAGCTATCTCGGGAGGGGGTACGAGCAGTACTTC.

The CDR3 DNA reads as TGTGCCAGCAGGTCAGGGGCAGCGGGCACCGGGGAGCTGTTTTTT. It codes for CASRSGAAGTGELFF. This sequence joins TRBV28 and TRBJ2-2, with D tentatively TRBD1 or TRBD2 (6 bases each). V lost 6 bases and J 4 bases, leaving 15 bases between the germline ends. Per the germline V gene, CDR1 is MDHEN and CDR2 is SYDVKM. The CDR3 is 15 amino acids.

The chain combines TRBV2 with TRBJ2-3; unclear D gene. Germline CDR1 reads SNHLY; CDR2 reads FYNNEI. The CDR3 spans 13 residues. V was pared by 6 bases and J by 5 bases, with 12 bases between. This CDR3 is CASSAILEDTQYF. The CDR3 DNA is TGTGCCAGCAGCGCCATTTTAGAAGATACGCAGTATTTT. Using reference TRBV2 and TRBJ2-3 for the parts outside the CDR3, the full variable domain is EPEVTQTPSHQVTQMGQEVILRCVPISNHLYFYWYRQILGQKVEFLVSFYNNEISEKSEIFDDQFSVERPDGSNFTLKIRSTKLEDSAMYFCASSAILEDTQYFGPGTRLTVL.